This TCR beta chain was recovered during a study of CD8 T cells in Susac syndrome (dated by TCRdb to about 2019). Broadly, across the study: Whether CD8+ T cell activation and differentiation in Susac syndrome was antigen driven was tested using repertoire sequencing.

RNA was extracted using the RNeasy kit, and roughly 0.5 to 1 microgram was reverse transcribed with random hexamers. The immunoSEQ multiplex PCR assay, which covers 54 Vbeta and 13 Jbeta segments, was used to amplify TCR beta CDR3 regions. PCR amplification bias was corrected by using a synthetic template baseline for primer optimization and computational correction. On the study's bioinformatics: Reads were annotated to V, D and J genes according to IMGT and were analyzed with immunoSEQ Analyzer, with only productive sequences retained. To calculate clonality, Shannon entropy was normalized by log2 of the number of productive unique sequences and then subtracted from one. For each patient and control, public and private clones were evaluated within the 100 most prevalent clones. Susac-specific clones were defined as absent from healthy and MS cohorts, 850 to 1,300 published viral clones and other ImmuneACCESS disease sequences. TCRdb passed the public sequencing reads through fastp at Q25 and MiXCR, retaining productive beta sequences. Identical CDR3 proteins give one entry, which carries the most common genes and DNA. These V and J calls derive from TCRdb rather than the authors' analysis. The sample yields 300,000 to 350,000 distinct CDR3 sequences; 92% were counted once. The ten largest make up more than 0.06% of the sample.

Remarks on this clonotype: Its antigen is still unknown. No much larger clone is present one base from it, and per-base qualities are unavailable.

The germline V gene sets CDR1 to SQVTM and CDR2 to ANQGSEA. A distance of 6 bases separates the germline ends of V and J, which lose 1 base and 5 bases respectively. Measured from the cysteine to the phenylalanine, the CDR3 is 11 residues long. Only CDR3 DNA is held: 33 bases, read in frame from base 1. General conclusions and limits of the study: The TCR sequencing and HLA analysis was acknowledged to have included a relatively small number of individuals.

Peripheral blood CD8+ and CD4+ T cells from healthy donors, Susac syndrome patients and multiple sclerosis patients were profiled by high-throughput TCR beta sequencing. The multiple sclerosis controls were treatment-naive patients who had stable or active relapsing-remitting disease and met the revised McDonald criteria. Bulk CD8+ and CD4+ T cells were purified by magnetic negative isolation, whereas CD8+ TEMRA cells were enriched by FACS. Blood was collected in EDTA tubes and processed within 24 hours, with PBMCs isolated through density gradient centrifugation. PBMCs intended for TCR sequencing were cryopreserved in liquid nitrogen and were subsequently thawed in a 37 degrees C water bath. The sorted or isolated CD4+, CD8+ and CD8+ TEMRA cells had a purity of 90% or higher.

Material: CD4+ T cells from PBMCs. The V gene is TRBV29-1 and the J gene is TRBJ2-7; a weak D assignment points to TRBD1 (5 bases agree). The source of this sequence is a human donor with multiple sclerosis. The CDR3 is CSVEGGNEQYF. The sequenced DNA is TGCAGCGTTGAAGGGGGCAACGAGCAGTACTTC.